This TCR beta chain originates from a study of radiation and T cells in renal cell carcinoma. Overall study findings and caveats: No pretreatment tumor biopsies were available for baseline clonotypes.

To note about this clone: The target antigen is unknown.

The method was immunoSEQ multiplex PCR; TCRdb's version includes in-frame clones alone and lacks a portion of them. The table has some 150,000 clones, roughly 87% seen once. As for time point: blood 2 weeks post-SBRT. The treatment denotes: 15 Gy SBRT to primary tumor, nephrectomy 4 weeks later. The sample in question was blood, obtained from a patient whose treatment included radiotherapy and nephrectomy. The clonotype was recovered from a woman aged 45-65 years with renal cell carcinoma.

The chain's CDR3 is CASSLVSFLETQYF. DNA for the CDR3: TGCGCCAGCAGCTTGGTTAGCTTTCTAGAGACCCAGTACTTC. This chain connects TRBV5-1 to TRBJ2-5, with D hard to call. The V gene's germline CDR1 is SGHRS and CDR2 YFSETQ. The V gene lost 0 bases and the J gene lost 4 bases, with 10 bases spanning the gap. This CDR3 spans 14 amino acids.